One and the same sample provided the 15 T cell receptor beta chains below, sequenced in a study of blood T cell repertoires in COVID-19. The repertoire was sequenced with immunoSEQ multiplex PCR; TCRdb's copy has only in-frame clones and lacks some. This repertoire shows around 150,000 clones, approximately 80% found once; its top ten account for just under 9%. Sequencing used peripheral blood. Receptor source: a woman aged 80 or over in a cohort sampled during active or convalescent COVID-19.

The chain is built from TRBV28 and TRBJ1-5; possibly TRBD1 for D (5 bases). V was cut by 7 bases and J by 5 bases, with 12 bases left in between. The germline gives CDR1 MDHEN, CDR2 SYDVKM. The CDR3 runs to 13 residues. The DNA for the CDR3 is TGTGCCAGCAATTGGGGGAGGGATCAGCCCCAGCATTTT. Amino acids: CASNWGRDQPQHF.

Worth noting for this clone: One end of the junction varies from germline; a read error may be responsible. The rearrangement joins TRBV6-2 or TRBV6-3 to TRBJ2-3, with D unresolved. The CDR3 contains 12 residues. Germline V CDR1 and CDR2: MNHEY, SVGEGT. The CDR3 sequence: CASSDSPLTQYF. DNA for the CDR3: TGTGCCAGCAGTGACTCCCCCCTTACGCAGTATTTT.

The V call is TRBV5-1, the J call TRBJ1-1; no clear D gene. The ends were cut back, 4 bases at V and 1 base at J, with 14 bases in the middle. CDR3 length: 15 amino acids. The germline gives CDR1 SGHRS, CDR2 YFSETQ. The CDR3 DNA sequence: TGCGCCAGCAGCCCGGGGTCGACAAGGAACACTGAAGCTTTCTTT. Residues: CASSPGSTRNTEAFF.

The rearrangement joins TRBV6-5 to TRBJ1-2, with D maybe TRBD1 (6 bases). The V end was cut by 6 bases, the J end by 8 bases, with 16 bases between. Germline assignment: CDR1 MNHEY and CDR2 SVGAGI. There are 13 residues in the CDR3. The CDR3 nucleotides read TGTGCCAGCAGGGCACAGGGAGTTGGAGGCTACACCTTC. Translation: CASRAQGVGGYTF.

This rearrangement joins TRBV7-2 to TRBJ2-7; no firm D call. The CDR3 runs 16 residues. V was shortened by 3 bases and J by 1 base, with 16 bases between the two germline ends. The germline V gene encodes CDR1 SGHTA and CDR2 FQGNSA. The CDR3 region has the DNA TGTGCCAGCAGCTTTCGGGTTGTGACGCCTTCCTACGAGCAGTACTTC. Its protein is CASSFRVVTPSYEQYF.

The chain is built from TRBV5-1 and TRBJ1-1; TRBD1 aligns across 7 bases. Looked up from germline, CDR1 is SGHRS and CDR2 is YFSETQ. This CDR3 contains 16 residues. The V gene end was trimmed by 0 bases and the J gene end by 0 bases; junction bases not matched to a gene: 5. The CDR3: CASSLEGGMLNTEAFF. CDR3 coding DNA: TGCGCCAGCAGCTTGGAAGGGGGCATGTTGAACACTGAAGCTTTCTTT. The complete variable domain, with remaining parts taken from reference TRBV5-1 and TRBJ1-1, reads KAGVTQTPRYLIKTRGQQVTLSCSPISGHRSVSWYQQTPGQGLQFLFEYFSETQRNKGNFPGRFSGRQFSNSRSEMNVSTLELGDSALYLCASSLEGGMLNTEAFFGQGTRLTVV.

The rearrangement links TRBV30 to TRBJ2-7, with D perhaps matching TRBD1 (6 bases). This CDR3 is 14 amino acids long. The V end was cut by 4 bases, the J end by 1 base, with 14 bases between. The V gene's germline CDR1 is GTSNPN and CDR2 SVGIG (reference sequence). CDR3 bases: TGTGCCTGGACATTCGGACAGACATCCTACGAGCAGTACTTC. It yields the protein CAWTFGQTSYEQYF.

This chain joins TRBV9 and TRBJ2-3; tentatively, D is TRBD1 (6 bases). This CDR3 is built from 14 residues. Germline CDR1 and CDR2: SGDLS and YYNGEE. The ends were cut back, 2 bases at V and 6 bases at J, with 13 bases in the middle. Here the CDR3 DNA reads TGTGCCAGCAGCGTGCACCTAAGGGGGGATACGCAGTATTTT. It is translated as CASSVHLRGDTQYF.

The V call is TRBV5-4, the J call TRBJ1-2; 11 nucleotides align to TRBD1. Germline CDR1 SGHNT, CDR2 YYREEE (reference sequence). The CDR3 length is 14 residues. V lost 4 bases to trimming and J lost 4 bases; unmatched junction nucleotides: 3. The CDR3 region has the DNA TGTGCCAGCAGCCAGGACAGGGGGCCCTATGGCTACACCTTC. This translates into CASSQDRGPYGYTF.

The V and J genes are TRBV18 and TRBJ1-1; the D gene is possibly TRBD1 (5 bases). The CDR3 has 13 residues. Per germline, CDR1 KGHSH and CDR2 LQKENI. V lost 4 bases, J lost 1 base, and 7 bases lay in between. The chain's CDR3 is CASSRTGNTEAFF. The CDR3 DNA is TGTGCCAGCTCACGAACAGGGAACACTGAAGCTTTCTTT.

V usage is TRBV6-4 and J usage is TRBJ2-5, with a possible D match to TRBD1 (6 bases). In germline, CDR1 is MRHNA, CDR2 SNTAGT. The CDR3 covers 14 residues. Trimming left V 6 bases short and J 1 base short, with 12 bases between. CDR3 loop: CASSVRTAQETQYF. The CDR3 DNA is TGTGCCAGCAGCGTAAGGACAGCCCAAGAGACCCAGTACTTC.

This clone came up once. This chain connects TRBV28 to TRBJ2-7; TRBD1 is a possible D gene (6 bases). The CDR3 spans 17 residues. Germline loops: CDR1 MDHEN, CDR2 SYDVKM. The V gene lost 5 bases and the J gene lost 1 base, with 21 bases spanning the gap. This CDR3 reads CASSGPGQWGRSYEQYV. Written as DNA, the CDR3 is TGTGCCAGCAGTGGACCCGGACAGTGGGGCAGATCCTACGAGCAGTACGTC.

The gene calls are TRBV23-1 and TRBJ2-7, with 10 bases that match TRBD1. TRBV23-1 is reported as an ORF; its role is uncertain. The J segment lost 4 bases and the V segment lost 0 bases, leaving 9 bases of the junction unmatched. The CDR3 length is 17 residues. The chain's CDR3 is CASSQSHTDRGPYEQYF. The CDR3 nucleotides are TGCGCCAGCAGTCAATCTCACACTGACAGGGGGCCATACGAGCAGTACTTC.

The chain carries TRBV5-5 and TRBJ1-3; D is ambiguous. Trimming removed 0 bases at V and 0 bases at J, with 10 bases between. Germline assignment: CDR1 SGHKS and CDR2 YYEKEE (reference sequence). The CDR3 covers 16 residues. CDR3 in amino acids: CASSLVAGSSGNTIYF. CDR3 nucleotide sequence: TGTGCCAGCAGCTTGGTGGCGGGAAGCTCTGGAAACACCATATATTTT.

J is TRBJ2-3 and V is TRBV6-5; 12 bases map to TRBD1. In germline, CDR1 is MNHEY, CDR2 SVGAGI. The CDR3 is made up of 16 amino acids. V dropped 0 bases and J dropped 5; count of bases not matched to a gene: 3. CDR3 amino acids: CASSYSGTGGQDTQYF. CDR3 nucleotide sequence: TGTGCCAGCAGTTACTCCGGGACAGGGGGCCAAGATACGCAGTATTTT.